One and the same sample provided the 13 T cell receptor beta chains below, sequenced in a study of cytomegalovirus exposure and HLA in healthy donors (dated by TCRdb to between 2016 and 2019). Libraries came from the immunoSEQ multiplex PCR assay. For the multiplex PCR, a mixture combining 60 forward primers for TCR Vbeta segments and 13 reverse primers for TCR Jbeta segments was used. TCRdb limited this immuneACCESS table to in-frame rearrangements with V and J called. A share of clones is missing; checked studies link under half to unresolved V genes, and the rest is unexplained. This sample comprises approximately 210,000 clones, roughly three quarters of them detected only once. Around 0.4% of the sample rests with the top ten. Source material: PBMCs. All receptors derive from a male donor in good health and CMV-seropositive.

The CDR3 is CASSAPPGLAGITTYEQYF. The DNA of the CDR3 is TGTGCCAGCAGTGCCCCTCCGGGACTAGCGGGAATAACAACCTACGAGCAGTACTTC. The chain uses TRBV27 and TRBJ2-7, with TRBD2 matching over 13 bases. Germline loops: CDR1 MNHEY, CDR2 SMNVEV (reference sequence). This CDR3 is built from 19 residues. V lost 5 bases, J lost 2 bases, and 15 bases stayed unmatched.

This clone is a singleton in its sample. V usage is TRBV19 and J usage is TRBJ2-7; D possibly corresponds to TRBD1 (6 bases). With 3 bases removed from V and 3 bases from J, the gap between germline ends came to 21 bases. Germline V gene sequence: CDR1 LNHDA, CDR2 SQIVND (reference sequence). This CDR3 is built from 17 residues. CDR3 sequence: CASSIAKPGTLNYEQYF. The CDR3 nucleotides are TGTGCCAGTAGTATCGCGAAGCCTGGGACATTGAACTACGAGCAGTACTTC.

The chain combines TRBV2 with TRBJ2-7; 9 nucleotides agree with TRBD1. Unmatched junction bases numbered 8, after V lost 6 bases and J lost 5 bases. Germline assignment: CDR1 SNHLY and CDR2 FYNNEI. This CDR3 spans 14 amino acids. CDR3 region: CASRIAQGANEQYF. The CDR3 coding sequence is TGTGCCAGCAGAATCGCACAGGGGGCAAACGAGCAGTACTTC.

The J gene is TRBJ2-7, the V gene TRBV10-3; TRBD1 might be the D (6 bases). Per germline, CDR1 ENHRY and CDR2 SYGVKD. V shed 2 bases and J shed 5 bases, with 13 bases lying between them. The CDR3 totals 14 residues. CDR3 in DNA: TGTGCCATCAGTGAGACAGGGATTGAAGACGAGCAGTACTTC. Its protein is CAISETGIEDEQYF.

The chain has TRBV19 and TRBJ2-7; TRBD2 matches 9 bases. V dropped 6 bases and J dropped 5; count of bases not matched to a gene: 8. The CDR3 totals 14 residues. Germline assignment: CDR1 LNHDA and CDR2 SQIVND (reference sequence). The DNA of the CDR3 is TGTGCCAGTAGCGATCTAGCGGGGAAAGACGAGCAGTACTTC. Its translation: CASSDLAGKDEQYF.

J is TRBJ2-7 and V is TRBV5-1; TRBD2 aligns across 9 bases. With 7 bases clipped from V and 2 bases from J, the junction kept 10 bases outside the gene matches. This CDR3 has 15 amino acids. The germline V gene encodes CDR1 SGHRS and CDR2 YFSETQ. The CDR3 DNA reads TGCGCCAGCCAAACGACTAGCGGACTAACCTACGAGCAGTACTTC. Protein: CASQTTSGLTYEQYF.

The chain carries TRBV5-1 and TRBJ1-5; 8 bases fit TRBD1. Germline V CDR1 and CDR2: SGHRS, YFSETQ. The junction had 8 bases not matched to a gene; V was cut back by 4 bases and J by 2 bases. This CDR3 is built from 16 residues. The CDR3 DNA sequence: TGCGCCAGCAGCCCAGGACAGGGAACGGGCAATCAGCCCCAGCATTTT. This encodes CASSPGQGTGNQPQHF.

The chain is built from TRBV4-3 and TRBJ2-7; 8 bases are shared with TRBD2. CDR3 length equals 15 residues. CDR1 is LGHNA and CDR2 is YSLEER in the germline V gene. Germline trimming cut 1 base from V and 5 bases from J; bases unmatched to any gene: 7. CDR3 nucleotide sequence: TGCGCCAGCAGCCAAGCGCACGGGGGGGCGGACGAGCAGTACTTC. Amino acid sequence: CASSQAHGGADEQYF.

This chain joins TRBV5-5 and TRBJ2-6, with D maybe TRBD1 (6 bases). From germline, CDR1 is SGHKS and CDR2 YYEKEE (reference sequence). CDR3 size: 16 residues. V was shortened by 0 bases and J by 4 bases, with 11 bases between the two germline ends. Here the CDR3 DNA reads TGTGCCAGCAGCTTGGTCCCGGGGACAGGGGCCAACGTCCTGACTTTC. Protein product: CASSLVPGTGANVLTF.

About this clone itself: It is unclear where the CDR3 begins or ends on the DNA, so no DNA is shown, and the CDR3 is as TCRdb lists it. V and J are TRBV6-4 and TRBJ1-6; the D call in the table, TRBD1, was not verified against the DNA. CDR1 and CDR2 from the germline V gene are MRHNA and SNTAGT. Both ends counted, the CDR3 spans 15 residues. The chain's CDR3 is CASSSSWDTNSPLHF.

J is TRBJ1-1 and V is TRBV9; possibly TRBD1 for D (6 bases). CDR3 length: 13 amino acids. CDR1 and CDR2 (germline): SGDLS, YYNGEE. V shed 3 bases and J shed 6 bases, with 12 bases lying between them. CDR3 residues: CASSAGAKAEAFF. The CDR3 DNA follows: TGTGCCAGCAGCGCAGGGGCCAAAGCTGAAGCTTTCTTT.

This clone turned up a few times. The chain has TRBV6-5 and TRBJ2-2; D remains unclear. The length of the CDR3 is 12 residues. Trimming cost V 4 bases and J 7 bases, with 7 bases left between them. Germline CDR1 and CDR2: MNHEY and SVGAGI. Here the CDR3 DNA reads TGTGCCAGCAGTTCGGTCGGCGGGGAGCTGTTTTTT. Its translation is CASSSVGGELFF.

The rearrangement joins TRBV7-2 to TRBJ1-5, with TRBD1 matching 12 bases. The CDR3 is 14 residues long. From germline, CDR1 is SGHTA and CDR2 FQGNSA. Trimming removed 6 bases from V and 7 bases from J; junction bases left unmatched: 4. CDR3 DNA: TGTGCCAGCAGGGGACAGGGGGCATTGCAGCCCCAGCATTTT. This encodes CASRGQGALQPQHF.